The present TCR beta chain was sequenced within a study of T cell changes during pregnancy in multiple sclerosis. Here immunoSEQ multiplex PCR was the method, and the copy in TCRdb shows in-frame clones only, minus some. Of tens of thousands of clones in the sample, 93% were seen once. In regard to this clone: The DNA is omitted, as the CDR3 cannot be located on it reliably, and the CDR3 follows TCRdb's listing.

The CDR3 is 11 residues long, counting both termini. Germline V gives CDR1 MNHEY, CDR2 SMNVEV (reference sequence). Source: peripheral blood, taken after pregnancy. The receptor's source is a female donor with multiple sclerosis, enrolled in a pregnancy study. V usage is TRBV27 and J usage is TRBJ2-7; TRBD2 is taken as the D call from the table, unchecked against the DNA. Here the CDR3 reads CASSSSTSGIF.